Shown below are 18 T cell receptor beta chains from a single sample sequenced in a study of shared clonotypes between healthy human individuals (TCRdb year 2020). CD8 naive samples consisted of CD45RO-negative cells that were positively selected for CCR7, yielding a CD45RA+CCR7+ population without TemRA cells. Libraries were prepared through the immunoSEQ multiplex PCR assay. Not all clones reach the TCRdb copy of this immuneACCESS table, which keeps in-frame sequences only. Checked studies attribute under half of the gap to unresolved V genes and leave the rest unexplained. A total of 2 million to 2.5 million clones appear in this sample, approximately 94% of them only once. Clones ranked in the top ten supply about 1.8% of the sample. The sample was naive CD8+ T cells from PBMCs. Reading the label with the study, this specimen's cell subset or site is: CD45RA+CCR7+. The receptors here all came from a man younger than 30 in good health. Some clones in this sample may be carry-over from other donors' samples.

This chain uses TRBV9 with TRBJ2-2, with no clear D. The germline V gene has CDR1 SGDLS and CDR2 YYNGEE. V was shortened by 4 bases and J by 3 bases, with 19 bases between the two germline ends. The CDR3 spans 17 residues. The CDR3 nucleotides are TGTGCCAGCAGCATTAATCAAATCATTCCGTACACCGGGGAGCTGTTTTTT. Translating it yields CASSINQIIPYTGELFF.

The V gene is TRBV4-2, the J gene TRBJ2-7, with D perhaps matching TRBD1 (6 bases). CDR3 size: 14 residues. V was pared by 3 bases and J by 4 bases, with 13 bases between. In germline, CDR1 is LGHNA, CDR2 YNFKEQ. CDR3 in DNA: TGTGCCAGCAGCCAGAACAGGGTTGTTTACGAGCAGTACTTC. It encodes CASSQNRVVYEQYF.

The genes are TRBV27 and TRBJ2-1, with TRBD2 matching over 12 bases. The CDR3 is 17 residues long. The ends lost 7 bases at V and 10 bases at J; junction bases unmatched: 17. Germline V gives CDR1 MNHEY, CDR2 SMNVEV (reference sequence). The CDR3 DNA sequence: TGTGCCAGCACCCCTCGGCTAGCGGGAGGGCCGCACGGGGAGCAGTTCTTC. This encodes CASTPRLAGGPHGEQFF.

The chain carries TRBV9 and TRBJ2-1; 10 nucleotides align to TRBD2. Germline V CDR1 and CDR2: SGDLS, YYNGEE. V lost 5 bases to trimming and J lost 5 bases; unmatched junction nucleotides: 13. The CDR3 is 17 amino acids. In nucleotides, the CDR3 is TGTGCCAGCAGAGCCGGGACTAGCGTTCGGGGGGACAATGAGCAGTTCTTC. Amino acid sequence: CASRAGTSVRGDNEQFF.

This chain uses TRBV19 with TRBJ1-2; D perhaps matches TRBD1 (6 bases). Trimming removed 5 bases from V and 5 bases from J, with 21 bases in between. CDR1 is LNHDA and CDR2 is SQIVND in the germline V gene (reference sequence). This CDR3 spans 16 amino acids. The CDR3 sequence: CASSPYTGSPPYGYTF. CDR3 DNA: TGTGCCAGTAGTCCCTACACAGGGTCCCCCCCTTATGGCTACACCTTC.

On this clone itself: The sample contains more than one DNA sequence encoding this CDR3. The chain recombines TRBV6-5 with TRBJ2-2; 8 nucleotides agree with TRBD1. CDR3 length equals 14 residues. The junction had 6 bases not matched to a gene; V was cut back by 5 bases and J by 7 bases. Germline assignment: CDR1 MNHEY and CDR2 SVGAGI. CDR3 loop: CASSPRTGFGELFF. The CDR3 region has the DNA TGTGCCAGCAGTCCTCGGACAGGGTTCGGGGAGCTGTTTTTT.

Comment on this clone: This same CDR3 is encoded by further DNA sequences in the sample. This rearrangement joins TRBV4-1 to TRBJ1-1; D perhaps matches TRBD1 (5 bases). Germline CDR1 MGHRA, CDR2 YSYEKL. CDR3 size: 15 residues. Trimming cost V 0 bases and J 4 bases, with 12 bases left between them. The CDR3 sequence is CASSQDSRGGTEAFF. CDR3 nucleotide sequence: TGCGCCAGCAGCCAAGATTCGCGGGGGGGCACTGAAGCTTTCTTT.

This chain links TRBV6-1 with TRBJ1-5; 9 bases align to TRBD1. Germline loops: CDR1 MNHNS, CDR2 SASEGT. The CDR3 contains 13 residues. CDR3 residues: CASGTGLIQPQHF. The DNA of the CDR3 is TGTGCGTCCGGGACAGGGTTGATTCAGCCCCAGCATTTT.

The chain joins TRBV18 to TRBJ2-7; D is perhaps TRBD2 (6 bases). The CDR3 is 15 residues long. The germline V and J ends were trimmed by 2 bases and 5 bases, with 16 bases remaining between them. In germline, CDR1 is KGHSH, CDR2 LQKENI. The DNA for the CDR3 is TGTGCCAGCTCACCATCATCTGGGGAGGTGGACGAGCAGTACTTC. Its protein product is CASSPSSGEVDEQYF.

DNA of the CDR3: TGTGCCAGCAGTTTATCGGCTAGCGGGACAGATACGCAGTATTTT. Its protein is CASSLSASGTDTQYF. This rearrangement joins TRBV27 to TRBJ2-3; 8 bases line up with TRBD2. The germline V gene encodes CDR1 MNHEY and CDR2 SMNVEV (reference sequence). The CDR3 totals 15 residues. V lost 0 bases to trimming and J lost 3 bases; unmatched junction nucleotides: 2.

This rearrangement joins TRBV19 to TRBJ2-6; D is unclear. The CDR3 totals 16 residues. Trimming cost V 4 bases and J 1 base, with 11 bases left between them. Germline values: CDR1 LNHDA, CDR2 SQIVND (reference sequence). The CDR3 is CASSTWQDSGANVLTF. The CDR3 nucleotides are TGTGCCAGTAGTACGTGGCAGGATTCTGGGGCCAACGTCCTGACTTTC.

This clone has a single count. This sequence joins TRBV6-5 and TRBJ2-5, with 7 bases that match TRBD2. The CDR3 is 14 amino acids. Germline loops: CDR1 MNHEY, CDR2 SVGAGI. Trimming removed 0 bases from V and 3 bases from J; junction bases left unmatched: 1. The CDR3 spells CASSYSGGKETQYF. CDR3 DNA: TGTGCCAGCAGTTACTCGGGAGGGAAAGAGACCCAGTACTTC.

The CDR3 nucleotides read TGTGCCAGCAGCTTATGGCGGGAAGGGGCCCCTGAGCAGTTCTTC. Translating it yields CASSLWREGAPEQFF. The chain couples TRBV7-3 to TRBJ2-1; a weak D match, TRBD2 (6 bases). Per germline, CDR1 SGHTA and CDR2 FQGTGA. V was pared by 2 bases and J by 9 bases, with 17 bases between. CDR3 length: 15 residues.

The V and J genes are TRBV7-8 and TRBJ2-1; D not resolved. Trimming removed 6 bases from V and 7 bases from J, with 7 bases in between. Germline V CDR1 and CDR2: SGHVS, FQNEAQ. The CDR3 extends over 11 amino acids. CDR3 sequence reads: CASRATNEQFF. In DNA form, the CDR3 reads TGTGCCAGCAGGGCGACTAATGAGCAGTTCTTC.

CDR3 nucleotides: TGTGCCAGCAGTCCACTTACCCGGTCCTACGAGCAGTACTTC. Translation: CASSPLTRSYEQYF. This chain connects TRBV27 to TRBJ2-7, with unresolved D. Per germline, CDR1 MNHEY and CDR2 SMNVEV (reference sequence). The CDR3 length is 14 residues. Trimming stripped 5 bases from V and 1 base from J, with 12 bases between.

The chain is built from TRBV18 and TRBJ2-7; the D is unclear. V dropped 2 bases and J dropped 2 bases, with 13 bases sitting between them. Germline assignment: CDR1 KGHSH and CDR2 LQKENI. This CDR3 region has 15 residues. CDR3 in amino acids: CASSPSSRATYEQYF. CDR3 DNA: TGTGCCAGCTCACCATCGAGCCGGGCGACCTACGAGCAGTACTTC.

DNA for the CDR3: TGTGCCAGCAGTGCCAACCAGGCGTGGAAACTGTTTTTT. It yields the protein CASSANQAWKLFF. The rearrangement uses TRBV28 and TRBJ1-4; D gene uncertain. Trimming took 5 bases from V and 11 from J, leaving 15 bases between them. The CDR3 covers 13 residues. Per germline, CDR1 MDHEN and CDR2 SYDVKM.

The rearrangement uses TRBV27 and TRBJ2-1; TRBD2 is a possible D gene (5 bases). With 4 bases removed from V and 4 bases from J, the gap between germline ends came to 11 bases. Per the germline V gene, CDR1 is MNHEY and CDR2 is SMNVEV (reference sequence). This CDR3 has 14 residues. The CDR3 sequence is CASSWTGLYNEQFF. The CDR3 bases are TGTGCCAGCAGTTGGACGGGATTATACAATGAGCAGTTCTTC.